The 26 T cell receptor beta chains reported below all come from one sample, sequenced in a study of blood T cells in healthy people across ages (dated by TCRdb to the mid-2010s). Libraries were made using 5' RACE. This sample was sequenced with an Illumina HiSeq 2500. A second PCR of about 6 to 11 cycles was run with a J-beta primer mix and a sample-barcoded 5' primer. TCRdb's own reprocessing of the public reads used fastp at Q25 and MiXCR and kept productive beta chains. CDR3 protein duplicates are merged, each entry listing the most common genes and DNA. Across this sample there are some 700,000 distinct CDR3 sequences, with about 20% seen only once. Clones ranked in the top ten supply less than 25% of the sample. Sequencing input: blood. Receptors were obtained from a man in his 70s in good health.

The CDR3: CASSLPLTF. CDR3 nucleotide sequence: TGTGCCAGCAGCCTACCGCTTACCTTC. The chain has TRBV9 and TRBJ1-2; D is unresolved. The CDR3 loop spans 9 amino acids. The germline V gene has CDR1 SGDLS and CDR2 YYNGEE. V was trimmed by 4 bases and J by 14 bases, leaving 9 bases between them.

The chain links TRBV14 to TRBJ2-2; possibly TRBD1 for D (6 bases). Germline-derived CDR1 and CDR2 are SGHDN and FVKESK. The CDR3 has 17 amino acids. V was cut by 4 bases and J by 2 bases, with 17 bases left in between. Here the CDR3 DNA reads TGTGCCAGCAGCCTAAAAGAAGGACAGAAAAACACCGGGGAGCTGTTTTTT. It specifies CASSLKEGQKNTGELFF.

The table lists this clonotype with many counts. This sequence joins TRBV3-1 and TRBJ1-2; no clear D gene. CDR1 and CDR2 (germline): LGHDT, YNNKEL (reference sequence). The CDR3 runs 14 residues. V lost 0 bases to trimming and J lost 2 bases, with 7 bases between them. This chain's CDR3 is CASSQDRVNYGYTF. CDR3 nucleotide sequence: TGTGCCAGCAGCCAAGATAGGGTAAACTATGGCTACACCTTC.

To note about this clonotype: This could be a read error, since a much larger clone is one nucleotide away. CDR3 coding DNA: TGTGCCAGCAGCCAATCATCCGGCGTTTGGGCCCGGTACTTC. This sequence encodes CASSQSSGVWARYF. J is TRBJ2-5 and V is TRBV14; D not resolved. The CDR3 is 14 amino acids. Trimming took off 2 bases at V and 13 bases at J, with 20 bases between the two ends. Per the germline V gene, CDR1 is SGHDN and CDR2 is FVKESK.

The CDR3 DNA reads TGCAGTGCTCCAACCGGAATTAACTATGGCTACACCTTC. It encodes CSAPTGINYGYTF. The gene calls are TRBV20-1 and TRBJ1-2; unclear D gene. The germline V gene encodes CDR1 DFQATT and CDR2 SNEGSKA (reference sequence). The CDR3 totals 13 residues. Trimming left V 5 bases short and J 1 base short, with 11 bases between.

V gene TRBV5-1 combines with J gene TRBJ2-3; 9 bases map to TRBD1. Germline CDR1 and CDR2: SGHRS and YFSETQ. The V segment lost 4 bases and the J segment 4 bases; nucleotides outside the gene matches: 10. This CDR3 spans 16 amino acids. In nucleotides, the CDR3 is TGCGCCAGCAGCCCCGGGACAGGGTTTATGGCAGATACGCAGTATTTT. Amino acids: CASSPGTGFMADTQYF.

This clonotype appeared a few times. The chain combines TRBV12-3 or TRBV12-4 with TRBJ2-3, with D unresolved. V lost 9 bases and J lost 1, with 17 bases in between. The CDR3 has 15 amino acids. CDR3 DNA: TGTGCCAGTCTCCCCCAAGGGATGGGCACAGATACGCAGTATTTT. Amino acids: CASLPQGMGTDTQYF.

This clonotype was seen only a few times. This chain joins TRBV20-1 and TRBJ1-2; TRBD1 is a possible D gene (5 bases). V lost 1 base and J lost 4, with 16 bases in between. Germline assignment: CDR1 DFQATT and CDR2 SNEGSKA (reference sequence). The length of the CDR3 is 15 residues. As DNA, the CDR3 is TGCAGTGCTAGAGCTACCGGGACGGGGGGCTATGGCTACACCTTC. The encoded protein is CSARATGTGGYGYTF.

V gene TRBV7-2 combines with J gene TRBJ2-7, with TRBD1 matching 9 bases. The ends lost 3 bases at V and 6 bases at J; junction bases unmatched: 12. The CDR3 runs to 16 residues. Per the germline V gene, CDR1 is SGHTA and CDR2 is FQGNSA. The CDR3 loop is CASSLGDRVKGVEQYV. The CDR3 nucleotides are TGTGCCAGCAGCTTGGGGGACAGGGTCAAGGGAGTCGAGCAGTACGTC.

Only a few counts were recorded for this clonotype. The J gene is TRBJ2-1, the V gene TRBV7-6; TRBD2 aligns across 12 bases. In germline, CDR1 is SGHVS, CDR2 FNYEAQ. The length of the CDR3 is 17 residues. The J segment lost 0 bases and the V segment lost 8 bases, leaving 8 bases of the junction unmatched. The CDR3 DNA sequence: TGTGCCAGCGGAACTAGCGGGAGGTACCCCTCCTACAATGAGCAGTTCTTC. Translation gives CASGTSGRYPSYNEQFF.

This chain uses TRBV6-5 with TRBJ2-3, with 9 bases identical to TRBD1. The CDR3 runs 18 residues. J was trimmed by 4 bases and V by 2 bases; bases with no gene match: 13. The germline V gene encodes CDR1 MNHEY and CDR2 SVGAGI. The CDR3: CASSYRVPGQGAADTQYF. The CDR3 DNA reads TGTGCCAGCAGTTACCGCGTGCCGGGACAGGGAGCGGCAGATACGCAGTATTTT.

This clonotype was seen a handful of times. The V gene is TRBV7-9, the J gene TRBJ2-5; D is perhaps TRBD2 (5 bases). The CDR3 is 16 residues long. V dropped 1 base and J dropped 5 bases, with 17 bases sitting between them. Germline CDR1 reads SEHNR; CDR2 reads FQNEAQ (reference sequence). The CDR3 coding sequence is TGTGCCAGCAGCTTAGAAGCTGGGGTATCGGGGGAGACCCAGTACTTC. Protein product: CASSLEAGVSGETQYF.

This clonotype was seen more than once but under ten times. The J gene is TRBJ1-1, the V gene TRBV20-1; TRBD1 is a possible D gene (6 bases). Per germline, CDR1 DFQATT and CDR2 SNEGSKA (reference sequence). The CDR3 contains 13 residues. V gave up 8 bases and J gave up 2 bases, with 15 bases separating them. The CDR3: CSPTRQANTEAFF. The CDR3 DNA sequence: TGCAGTCCAACAAGACAGGCTAACACTGAAGCTTTCTTT.

The chain is built from TRBV3-1 and TRBJ2-1; D gene unclear. The J call may be faulty, since TRBJ2-7 better matches the DNA end. CDR3 size: 13 residues. The germline V gene has CDR1 LGHDT and CDR2 YNNKEL (reference sequence). The CDR3 loop reads CASSPRASGEQYF. The CDR3 nucleotides read TGTGCCAGCAGCCCCCGCGCTTCCGGCGAGCAGTACTTC.

This clonotype was seen at least ten times. The chain has TRBV29-1 and TRBJ1-2; no definite D call. Germline V gene lookup returns CDR1 SQVTM and CDR2 ANQGSEA. This CDR3 is 11 amino acids long. V lost 7 bases, J lost 2 bases, and 8 bases lay in between. In nucleotides, the CDR3 is TGCAGCGCCAGTGACAACTATGGCTACACCTTC. Amino acid sequence: CSASDNYGYTF.

This clonotype was detected only a few times. CDR3: CASSINDRSYEQYV. In nucleotides, the CDR3 is TGTGCCAGTAGTATAAATGACAGGTCCTACGAGCAGTACGTC. The rearrangement joins TRBV19 to TRBJ2-7, with D tentatively TRBD1 (6 bases). The V end was cut by 2 bases, the J end by 1 base, with 9 bases between. This CDR3 spans 14 amino acids. The germline CDR1 and CDR2 sequences are LNHDA and SQIVND (reference sequence).

The rearrangement joins TRBV12-3 or TRBV12-4 to TRBJ2-1; weak D call: TRBD2 (5 bases). The CDR3 consists of 15 residues. V lost 7 bases and J lost 1, with 14 bases in between. CDR3 bases: TGTGCCAGCACCCAAGGGCGGGTGTCCTACAATGAGCAGTTCTTC. This translates into CASTQGRVSYNEQFF.

This clonotype was seen at least ten times. The junction does not match germline at one end; this may be a read error. This chain connects TRBV5-4 to TRBJ2-1; D might be TRBD2 (6 bases). Per the germline V gene, CDR1 is SGHNT and CDR2 is YYREEE (reference sequence). The CDR3 covers 14 residues. CDR3 coding DNA: TGTGCCAGCAGCTCGGGACTTCTCTACAATGAACAGTTCTTC. Residues: CASSSGLLYNEQFF.

This clonotype has only a few counts. V usage is TRBV5-1 and J usage is TRBJ2-3, with 8 bases identical to TRBD2. This CDR3 comprises 14 residues. Germline CDR1 reads SGHRS; CDR2 reads YFSETQ. The trim removed 3 bases at V and 2 bases at J, leaving 2 bases unmatched. The CDR3 coding sequence is TGCGCCAGCAGCTGGACTAGCCACACAGATACGCAGTATTTT. Translation: CASSWTSHTDTQYF. The full variable domain, completed using reference TRBV5-1 and TRBJ2-3, is KAGVTQTPRYLIKTRGQQVTLSCSPISGHRSVSWYQQTPGQGLQFLFEYFSETQRNKGNFPGRFSGRQFSNSRSEMNVSTLELGDSALYLCASSWTSHTDTQYFGPGTRLTVL.

This chain uses TRBV18 with TRBJ1-2; D is ambiguous. The germline gives CDR1 KGHSH, CDR2 LQKENI. The CDR3 loop spans 14 amino acids. The ends were cut back, 4 bases at V and 4 bases at J, with 13 bases in the middle. The CDR3 nucleotides read TGTGCCAGCTCACAGGAAGTGGCAGGCTATGGCTACACCTTC. It is translated as CASSQEVAGYGYTF.

The rearrangement links TRBV14 to TRBJ2-3, with TRBD2 as a possible D gene (5 bases). The V end lost 4 bases, the J end lost 4 bases, and 12 bases lay between the germline ends. The length of the CDR3 is 14 residues. Germline CDR1 and CDR2: SGHDN and FVKESK. The CDR3 is CASSPGNWADTQYF. DNA of the CDR3: TGTGCCAGCAGCCCCGGGAATTGGGCAGATACGCAGTATTTT.

The rearrangement links TRBV7-2 to TRBJ2-3; 7 bases agree with TRBD2. This CDR3 contains 14 residues. Germline assignment: CDR1 SGHTA and CDR2 FQGNSA. The V and J ends lost 4 bases and 6 bases, in that order; junction bases with no gene match: 7. The CDR3 region is CASSSSGPWDTQYF. CDR3 nucleotide sequence: TGTGCCAGCAGCTCTAGCGGTCCCTGGGATACGCAGTATTTT.

The genes are TRBV29-1 and TRBJ1-1; tentatively, D is TRBD1 (6 bases). Germline V gene data show CDR1 as SQVTM and CDR2 as ANQGSEA. The CDR3 is 14 amino acids. V lost 6 bases and J lost 3, with 17 bases in between. The CDR3 region is CSVGGGGLYTEAFF. The CDR3 region has the DNA TGCAGCGTCGGAGGGGGGGGGCTTTACACTGAAGCTTTCTTT.

V is TRBV11-2 and J is TRBJ2-5; 8 bases are shared with TRBD2. Trimming removed 4 bases from V and 4 bases from J; junction bases left unmatched: 17. CDR1 and CDR2 (germline): SGHAT, FQNNGV. This CDR3 spans 18 amino acids. CDR3 DNA sequence: TGTGCCAGCAGCTCTCAGTGGAACTTAGCGGGGAGAGGAGAGACCCAGTACTTC. Its translation is CASSSQWNLAGRGETQYF.

Remarks on this clonotype: Germline is not matched at one junction end, which may reflect a read error. The chain employs TRBV12-3 or TRBV12-4 and TRBJ1-2; unclear D gene. CDR3 length equals 12 residues. CDR3 DNA sequence: TGTGTCAGCAGTATATGGGACTATGGCTACACCTTC. Translation gives CVSSIWDYGYTF.

This rearrangement joins TRBV9 to TRBJ1-2, with 7 bases identical to TRBD1. Germline CDR1 SGDLS, CDR2 YYNGEE. The CDR3 covers 15 residues. Trimming removed 0 bases from V and 3 bases from J; junction bases left unmatched: 5. CDR3 DNA sequence: TGTGCCAGCAGCGTAGGAGGAGGGGGCCACTATGGCTACACCTTC. The encoded protein is CASSVGGGGHYGYTF. Combining the CDR3 with reference TRBV9 and TRBJ1-2 gives the whole variable domain DSGVTQTPKHLITATGQRVTLRCSPRSGDLSVYWYQQSLDQGLQFLIQYYNGEERAKGNILERFSAQQFPDLHSELNLSSLELGDSALYFCASSVGGGGHYGYTFGSGTRLTVV.